This entry describes one T cell receptor beta chain. Its antigen is undetermined. There are 13 residues in the CDR3. Trimming took off 2 bases at V and 6 bases at J, with 11 bases between the two ends. CDR1 and CDR2 from the germline V gene are LNHNV and YYDKDF (reference sequence). Investigators isolated RNA and reverse transcribed it into cDNA to act as the sequencing template. Here immunoSEQ multiplex PCR was the method, and the copy in TCRdb shows in-frame clones only, minus some. Here the sample spans about 110,000 clones, 59% being singletons. Starting from PBMCs, sorting isolated CD4+ and CD8+ T cells. These data originate in a study of CD8+ T cells in alopecia areata. Regarding the study as a whole: Patients shared TCRs less clearly than mice did, possibly for HLA-related reasons. Among the cells sequenced in scalp samples are also the resident alphabeta T cells of normal skin. Lesional scalp displayed greater clonality than normal scalp, most notably in alopecia totalis/universalis.

The sequence came from a human donor in good health. This rearrangement joins TRBV15 to TRBJ2-7; the D gene is possibly TRBD2 (6 bases). The sample was CD8+ T cells sorted from blood. CDR3 DNA: TGTGCCACCAGCAGATCCCGGGGGAGCGAGCAGTACTTC. Its protein product is CATSRSRGSEQYF.